This TCR beta chain is drawn from a study of T cell responses to AZD1222 COVID-19 vaccine. Regarding the study as a whole: Reportedly, close to half of spike-specific TCRs are directed against unmutated variant regions.

Clones were read by immunoSEQ multiplex PCR, and TCRdb kept only the in-frame ones, dropping some. The repertoire consists of roughly 110,000 clones, with around nine tenths occurring once and the leading ten covering less than 25%. In regard to this clone: What it recognizes is unknown.

CDR3 length: 14 residues. CDR1 is SGDLS and CDR2 is YYNGEE in the germline V gene. Trimming shortened V by 7 bases and J by 2 bases, and 13 bases separated the two germline ends. The chain couples TRBV9 to TRBJ1-3, with unresolved D. The material sequenced was peripheral blood, taken on day 0 of AZD1222 vaccination. This TCR was recovered from an adult in good health. The CDR3 DNA sequence: TGTGCCAGCGGCTCCGGCTTGACTGGAAACACCATATATTTT. Amino acid sequence: CASGSGLTGNTIYF. The full variable domain, in which reference TRBV9 and TRBJ1-3 provide the parts outside the CDR3, is DSGVTQTPKHLITATGQRVTLRCSPRSGDLSVYWYQQSLDQGLQFLIQYYNGEERAKGNILERFSAQQFPDLHSELNLSSLELGDSALYFCASGSGLTGNTIYFGEGSWLTVV.